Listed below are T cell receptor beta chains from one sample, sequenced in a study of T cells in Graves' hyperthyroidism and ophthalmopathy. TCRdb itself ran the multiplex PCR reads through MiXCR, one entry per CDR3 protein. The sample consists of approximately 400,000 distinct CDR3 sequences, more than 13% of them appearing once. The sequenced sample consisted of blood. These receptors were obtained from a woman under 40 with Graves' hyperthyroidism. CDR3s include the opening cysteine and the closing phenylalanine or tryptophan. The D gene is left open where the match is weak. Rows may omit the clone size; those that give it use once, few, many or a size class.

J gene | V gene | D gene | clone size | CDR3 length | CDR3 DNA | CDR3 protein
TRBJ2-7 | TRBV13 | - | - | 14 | TGTGCCAGCAGCTTCCCGACGAACTCCTACGAGCAGTACTTC | CASSFPTNSYEQYF
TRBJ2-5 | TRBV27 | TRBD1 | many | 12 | TGTGCCAGCTGGGACAGCCAAGAGACCCAGTACTTC | CASWDSQETQYF
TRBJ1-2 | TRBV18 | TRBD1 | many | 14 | TGTGCCAGCTCACCTGGACAGGGCGATTATGGCTACACCTTC | CASSPGQGDYGYTF
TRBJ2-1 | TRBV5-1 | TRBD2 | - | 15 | TGCGCCAGCAGCTTGAGGATAGCGGGCCTGGATGAGCAGTTCTTC | CASSLRIAGLDEQFF
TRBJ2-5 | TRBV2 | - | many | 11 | TGTGCCAGCAGTGACCAAGAGACCCAGTACTTC | CASSDQETQYF
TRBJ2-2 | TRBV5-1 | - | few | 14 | TGCGCCAGCCGGGCGGATCCGAACACCGGGGAGCTGTTTTTT | CASRADPNTGELFF
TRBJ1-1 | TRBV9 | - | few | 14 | TGTGCCAGCAGCCCTCTACTCAGTAACACTGAAGCTTTCTTT | CASSPLLSNTEAFF
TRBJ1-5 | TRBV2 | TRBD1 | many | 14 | TGTGCCAGGGGGGGAGGGGGCGTCGGTCAGCCCCAGCATTTT | CARGGGGVGQPQHF
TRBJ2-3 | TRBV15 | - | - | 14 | TGTGCCACCAGCAGAAACCCGTACACAGATACGCAGTATTTT | CATSRNPYTDTQYF
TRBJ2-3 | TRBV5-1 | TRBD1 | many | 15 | TGCGCCAGCAGCCCCGGACAGGGGAGCGCAGATACGCAGTATTTT | CASSPGQGSADTQYF
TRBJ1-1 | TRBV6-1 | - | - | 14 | TGTGCCAGCAGTGACAGGGGAGGCGGCACTGAAGCTTTCTTT | CASSDRGGGTEAFF
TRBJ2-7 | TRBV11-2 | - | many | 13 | TGTGCCAGCAGCCCAATTTCAGAGGCCGCGCAGTACTTC | CASSPISEAAQYF
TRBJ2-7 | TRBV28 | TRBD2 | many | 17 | TGTGCCAGCAGTTGGGGGACTAGGGTTCGGAAAGGTTTCGAGCAGTACTTC | CASSWGTRVRKGFEQYF
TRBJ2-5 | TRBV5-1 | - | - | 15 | TGCGCCAGCAGCTTGCTGTCCAGGGTGGAGGAGACCCAGTACTTC | CASSLLSRVEETQYF
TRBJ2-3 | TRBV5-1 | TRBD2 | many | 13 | TGCGCCAGCAGCAGCGGGATGACAGATACGCAGTATTTT | CASSSGMTDTQYF
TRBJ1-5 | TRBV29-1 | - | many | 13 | TGCAGCGTTGGACCGGGTCCAAATCAGCCCCAGCATTTT | CSVGPGPNQPQHF
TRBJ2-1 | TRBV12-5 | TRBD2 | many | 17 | TGTGCTAGTGTCCAACACCTAGCGGGAGGGCCTATCAATGAGCAGTTCTTC | CASVQHLAGGPINEQFF
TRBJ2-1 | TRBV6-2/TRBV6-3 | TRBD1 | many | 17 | TGTGCCAGCAGGTCGAACAGGGGGCGTTCCTCCTACAATGAGCAGTTCTTC | CASRSNRGRSSYNEQFF
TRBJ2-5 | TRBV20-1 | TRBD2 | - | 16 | TGCAGTGCTAGAGAGAGTAGCGGGAGTTTTCAAGAGACCCAGTACTTC | CSARESSGSFQETQYF
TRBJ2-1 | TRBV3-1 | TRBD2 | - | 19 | TGTGCCAGCAGCCAAGACTATCCTAGCGGGAGGGCCCGAACTCATGAGCAGTTCTTC | CASSQDYPSGRARTHEQFF
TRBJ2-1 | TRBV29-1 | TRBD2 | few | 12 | TGCAGCGTGGGGACTAATTACAATGAGCAGTTCTTC | CSVGTNYNEQFF